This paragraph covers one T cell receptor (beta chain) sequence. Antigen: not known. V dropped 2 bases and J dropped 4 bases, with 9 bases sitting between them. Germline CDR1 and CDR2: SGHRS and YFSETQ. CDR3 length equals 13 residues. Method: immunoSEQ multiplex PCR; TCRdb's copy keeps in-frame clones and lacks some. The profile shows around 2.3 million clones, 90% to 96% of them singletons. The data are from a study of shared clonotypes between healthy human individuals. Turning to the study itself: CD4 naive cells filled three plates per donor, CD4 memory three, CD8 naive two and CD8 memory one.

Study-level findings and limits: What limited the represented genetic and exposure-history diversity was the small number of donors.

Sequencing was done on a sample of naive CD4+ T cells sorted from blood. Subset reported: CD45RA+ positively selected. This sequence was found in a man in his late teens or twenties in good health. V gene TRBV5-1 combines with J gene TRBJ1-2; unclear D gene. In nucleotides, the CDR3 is TGCGCCAGCAGCTTTAGCCAGCCCTATGGCTACACCTTC. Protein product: CASSFSQPYGYTF.